The clone carrying this T cell receptor beta chain was seen only a few times. Its specificity is unknown. V lost 0 bases and J 0 bases, leaving 8 bases between the germline ends. Per germline, CDR1 SGHRS and CDR2 YFSETQ. The CDR3 runs 15 residues. Individually, TCR cDNA molecules were each labelled with a unique molecular identifier. TCRdb reanalysed the 5' RACE reads using MiXCR and keeps one entry per CDR3 protein. The sample lists about 120,000 distinct CDR3 sequences, roughly an eighth occurring once. This record belongs to a study of spatial heterogeneity in lung cancer. Study summary: At a median of around two years after resection, follow-up PBMC samples were sequenced when available.

Study results and caveats: Ubiquitous expanded tumor TCRs were observed in blood more at resection than follow-up.

Sample time point: blood at routine non-recurrence follow-up after resection. Frozen PBMC, nontumor lung or tumor provided whole RNA, which was sequenced unsorted. The rearrangement links TRBV5-1 to TRBJ2-3; the D is unclear. The TCR sequence derives from a male donor with early-stage non-small cell lung cancer. Sequencing used PBMCs, obtained at follow-up. The CDR3 DNA follows: TGCGCCAGCAGCTTGGACTCAGCTAGCACAGATACGCAGTATTTT. Protein sequence: CASSLDSASTDTQYF.